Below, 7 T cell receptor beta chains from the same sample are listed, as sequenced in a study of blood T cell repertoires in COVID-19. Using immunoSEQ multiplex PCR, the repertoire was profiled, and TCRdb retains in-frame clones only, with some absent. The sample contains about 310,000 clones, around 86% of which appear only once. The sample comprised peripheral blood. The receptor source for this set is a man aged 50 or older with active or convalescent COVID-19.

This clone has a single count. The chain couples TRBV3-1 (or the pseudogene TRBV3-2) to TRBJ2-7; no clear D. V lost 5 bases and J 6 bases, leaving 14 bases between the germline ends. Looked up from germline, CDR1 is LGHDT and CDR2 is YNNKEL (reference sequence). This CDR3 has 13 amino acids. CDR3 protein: CASSKALTGEQYF. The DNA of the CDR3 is TGTGCCAGCAGCAAGGCGTTAACGGGCGAGCAGTACTTC.

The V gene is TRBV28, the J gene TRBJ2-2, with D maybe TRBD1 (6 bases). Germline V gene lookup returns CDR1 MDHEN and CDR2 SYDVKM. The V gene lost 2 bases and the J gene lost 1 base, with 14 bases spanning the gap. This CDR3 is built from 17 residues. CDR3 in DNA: TGTGCCAGCAGTTTAAGGCTCGGGACAATGAACACCGGGGAGCTGTTTTTT. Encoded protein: CASSLRLGTMNTGELFF.

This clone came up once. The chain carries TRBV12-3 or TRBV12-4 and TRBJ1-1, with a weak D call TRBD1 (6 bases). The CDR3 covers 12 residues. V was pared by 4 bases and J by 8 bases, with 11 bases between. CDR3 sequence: CASSSRDIEAFF. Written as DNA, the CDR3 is TGTGCCAGCAGTTCCAGGGACATCGAAGCTTTCTTT.

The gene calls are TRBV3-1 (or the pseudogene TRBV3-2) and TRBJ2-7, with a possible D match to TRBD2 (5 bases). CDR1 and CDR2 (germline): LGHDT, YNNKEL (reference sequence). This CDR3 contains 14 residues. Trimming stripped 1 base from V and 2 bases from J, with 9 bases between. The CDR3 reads CASSQAGITYEQYF. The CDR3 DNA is TGTGCCAGCAGCCAAGCCGGGATCACCTACGAGCAGTACTTC.

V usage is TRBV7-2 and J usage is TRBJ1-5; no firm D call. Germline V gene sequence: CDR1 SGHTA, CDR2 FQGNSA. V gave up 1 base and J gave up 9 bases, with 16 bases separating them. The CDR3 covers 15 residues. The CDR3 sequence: CASSLVAGPGRPQHF. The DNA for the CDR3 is TGTGCCAGCAGCTTAGTAGCGGGCCCTGGGAGGCCCCAGCATTTT.

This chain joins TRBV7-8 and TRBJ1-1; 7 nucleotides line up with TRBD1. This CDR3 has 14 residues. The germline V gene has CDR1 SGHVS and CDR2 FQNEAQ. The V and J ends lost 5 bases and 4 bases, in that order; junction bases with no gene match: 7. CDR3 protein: CASSLSDRVTEAFF. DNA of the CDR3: TGTGCCAGCAGCCTAAGTGACAGGGTCACTGAAGCTTTCTTT.

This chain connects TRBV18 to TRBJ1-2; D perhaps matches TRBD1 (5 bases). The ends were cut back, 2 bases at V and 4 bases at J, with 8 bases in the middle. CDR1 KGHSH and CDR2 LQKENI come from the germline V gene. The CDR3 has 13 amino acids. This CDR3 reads CASSPGAGYGYTF. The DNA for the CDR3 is TGTGCCAGCTCACCAGGGGCTGGCTATGGCTACACCTTC.